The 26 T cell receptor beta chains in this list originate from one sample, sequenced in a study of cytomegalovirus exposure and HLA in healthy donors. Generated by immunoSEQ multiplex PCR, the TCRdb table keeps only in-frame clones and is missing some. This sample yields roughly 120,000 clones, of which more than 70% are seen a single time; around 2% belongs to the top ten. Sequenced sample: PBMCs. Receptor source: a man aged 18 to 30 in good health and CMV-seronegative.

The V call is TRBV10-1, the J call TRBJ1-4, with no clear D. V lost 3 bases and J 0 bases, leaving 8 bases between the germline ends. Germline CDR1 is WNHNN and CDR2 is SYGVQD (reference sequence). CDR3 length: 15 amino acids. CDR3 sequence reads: CASSEGSATNEKLFF. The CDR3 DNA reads TGCGCCAGCAGTGAAGGGAGTGCAACTAATGAAAAACTGTTTTTT.

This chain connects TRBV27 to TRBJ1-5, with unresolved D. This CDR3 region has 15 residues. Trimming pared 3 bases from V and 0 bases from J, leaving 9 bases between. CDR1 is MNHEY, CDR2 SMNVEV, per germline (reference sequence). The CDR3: CASSLRAYSNQPQHF. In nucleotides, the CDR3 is TGTGCCAGCAGTTTGCGAGCTTATAGCAATCAGCCCCAGCATTTT.

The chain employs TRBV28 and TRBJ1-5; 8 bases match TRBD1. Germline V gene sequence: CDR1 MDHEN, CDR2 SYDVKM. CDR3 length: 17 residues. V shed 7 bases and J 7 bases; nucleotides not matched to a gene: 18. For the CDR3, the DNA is TGTGCCAGCATCACCACACGGAGACAGGGGTTAGGACAGCCCCAGCATTTT. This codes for CASITTRRQGLGQPQHF.

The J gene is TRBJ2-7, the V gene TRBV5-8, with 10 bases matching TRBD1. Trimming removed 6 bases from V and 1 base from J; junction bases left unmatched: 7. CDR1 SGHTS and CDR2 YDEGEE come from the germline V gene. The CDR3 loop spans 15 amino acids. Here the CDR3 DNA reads TGTGCCAGCAATAAGTGGACAGGGGGTTCCTACGAGCAGTACTTC. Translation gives CASNKWTGGSYEQYF. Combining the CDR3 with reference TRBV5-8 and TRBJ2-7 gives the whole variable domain EAGVTQSPTHLIKTRGQQATLRCSPISGHTSVYWYQQALGLGLQFLLWYDEGEERNRGNFPPRFSGRQFPNYSSELNVNALELEDSALYLCASNKWTGGSYEQYFGPGTRLTVT.

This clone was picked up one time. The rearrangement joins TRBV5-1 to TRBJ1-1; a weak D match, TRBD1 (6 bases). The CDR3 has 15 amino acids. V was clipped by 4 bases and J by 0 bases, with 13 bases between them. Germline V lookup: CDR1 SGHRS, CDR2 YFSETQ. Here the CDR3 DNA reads TGCGCCAGCAGCAGGCGGACAGAGATGAACACTGAAGCTTTCTTT. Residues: CASSRRTEMNTEAFF.

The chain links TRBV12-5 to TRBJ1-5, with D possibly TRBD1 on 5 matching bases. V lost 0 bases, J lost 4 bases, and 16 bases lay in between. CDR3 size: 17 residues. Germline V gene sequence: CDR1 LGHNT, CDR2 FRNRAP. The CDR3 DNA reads TGTGCTAGTGGTTTGGTACGTGAGACAGCTCATAATCAGCCCCAGCATTTT. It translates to CASGLVRETAHNQPQHF. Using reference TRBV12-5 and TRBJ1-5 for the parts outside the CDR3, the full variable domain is DARVTQTPRHKVTEMGQEVTMRCQPILGHNTVFWYRQTMMQGLELLAYFRNRAPLDDSGMPKDRFSAEMPDATLATLKIQPSEPRDSAVYFCASGLVRETAHNQPQHFGDGTRLSIL.

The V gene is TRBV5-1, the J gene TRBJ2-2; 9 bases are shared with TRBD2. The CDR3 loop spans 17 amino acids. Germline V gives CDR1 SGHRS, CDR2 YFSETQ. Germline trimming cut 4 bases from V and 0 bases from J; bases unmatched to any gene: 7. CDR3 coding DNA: TGCGCCAGCAGCCTGATCTTAGCGGGAGCGAACACCGGGGAGCTGTTTTTT. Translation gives CASSLILAGANTGELFF.

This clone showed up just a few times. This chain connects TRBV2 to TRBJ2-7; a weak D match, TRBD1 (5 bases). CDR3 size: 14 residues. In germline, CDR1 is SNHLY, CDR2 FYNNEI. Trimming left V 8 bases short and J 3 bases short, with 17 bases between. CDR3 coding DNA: TGTGCCAGCGTGGAGCAGGGTGTTCGCTACGAGCAGTACTTC. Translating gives CASVEQGVRYEQYF. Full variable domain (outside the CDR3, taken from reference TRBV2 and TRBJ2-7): EPEVTQTPSHQVTQMGQEVILRCVPISNHLYFYWYRQILGQKVEFLVSFYNNEISEKSEIFDDQFSVERPDGSNFTLKIRSTKLEDSAMYFCASVEQGVRYEQYFGPGTRLTVT.

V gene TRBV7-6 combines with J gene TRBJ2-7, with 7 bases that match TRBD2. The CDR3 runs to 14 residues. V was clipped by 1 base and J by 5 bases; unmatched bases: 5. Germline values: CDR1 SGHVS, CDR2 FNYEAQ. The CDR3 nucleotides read TGTGCCAGCAGCTTAGGGGGGGGAATCGACGAGCAGTACTTC. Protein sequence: CASSLGGGIDEQYF.

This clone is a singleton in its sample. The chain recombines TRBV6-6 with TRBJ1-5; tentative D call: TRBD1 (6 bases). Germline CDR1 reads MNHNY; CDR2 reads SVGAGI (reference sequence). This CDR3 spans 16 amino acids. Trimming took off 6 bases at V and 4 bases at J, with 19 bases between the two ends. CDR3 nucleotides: TGTGCCAGCAGAAACAAGAACAGGGAAGGGAATCAGCCCCAGCATTTT. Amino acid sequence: CASRNKNREGNQPQHF.

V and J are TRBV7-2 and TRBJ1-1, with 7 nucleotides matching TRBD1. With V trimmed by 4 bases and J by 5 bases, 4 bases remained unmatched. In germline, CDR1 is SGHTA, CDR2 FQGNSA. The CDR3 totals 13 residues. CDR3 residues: CASSWGQLTEAFF. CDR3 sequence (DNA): TGTGCCAGCAGCTGGGGACAGTTGACTGAAGCTTTCTTT.

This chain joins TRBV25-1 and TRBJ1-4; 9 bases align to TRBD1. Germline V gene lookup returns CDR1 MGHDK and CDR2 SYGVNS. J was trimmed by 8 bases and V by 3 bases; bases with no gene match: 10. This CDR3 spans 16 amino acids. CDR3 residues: CASSEGRDRVGEKLFF. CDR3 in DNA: TGTGCCAGCAGTGAGGGCCGGGACAGGGTGGGGGAAAAACTGTTTTTT. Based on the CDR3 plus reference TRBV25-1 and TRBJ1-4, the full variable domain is EADIYQTPRYLVIGTGKKITLECSQTMGHDKMYWYQQDPGMELHLIHYSYGVNSTEKGDLSSESTVSRIRTEHFPLTLESARPSHTSQYLCASSEGRDRVGEKLFFGSGTQLSVL.

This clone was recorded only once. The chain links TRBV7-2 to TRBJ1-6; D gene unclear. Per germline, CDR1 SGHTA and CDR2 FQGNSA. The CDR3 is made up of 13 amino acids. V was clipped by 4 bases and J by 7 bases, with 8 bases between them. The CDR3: CASSSNSNSPLHF. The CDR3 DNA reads TGTGCCAGCAGCTCCAATTCCAATTCACCCCTCCACTTT.

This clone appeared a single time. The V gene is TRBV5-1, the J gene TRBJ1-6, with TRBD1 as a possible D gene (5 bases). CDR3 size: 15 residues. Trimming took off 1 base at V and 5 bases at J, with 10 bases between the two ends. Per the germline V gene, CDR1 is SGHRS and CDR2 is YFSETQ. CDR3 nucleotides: TGCGCCAGCAGCTTGTCCCAGGGCAATAATTCACCCCTCCACTTT. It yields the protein CASSLSQGNNSPLHF.

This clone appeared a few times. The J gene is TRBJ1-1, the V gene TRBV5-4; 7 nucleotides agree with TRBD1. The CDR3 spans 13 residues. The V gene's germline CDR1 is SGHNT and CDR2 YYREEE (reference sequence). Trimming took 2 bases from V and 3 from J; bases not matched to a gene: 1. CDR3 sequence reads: CASSFDRDTEAFF. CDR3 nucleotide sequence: TGTGCCAGCAGCTTCGACAGGGACACTGAAGCTTTCTTT.

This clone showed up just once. Here the CDR3 reads CASSLDNQNTEAFF. CDR3 coding DNA: TGTGCCAGCAGCTTGGACAATCAGAACACTGAAGCTTTCTTT. This chain uses TRBV5-4 with TRBJ1-1; D is ambiguous. This CDR3 has 14 amino acids. Between the trimmed V and J ends, which lost 0 bases and 1 base, there was a span of 7 bases. The germline V gene has CDR1 SGHNT and CDR2 YYREEE (reference sequence).

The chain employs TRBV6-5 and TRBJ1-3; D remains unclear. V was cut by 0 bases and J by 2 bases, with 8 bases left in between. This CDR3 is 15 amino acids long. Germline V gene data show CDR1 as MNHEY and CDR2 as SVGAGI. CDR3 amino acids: CASSYSLGAGNTIYF. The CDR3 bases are TGTGCCAGCAGTTACTCGCTAGGCGCTGGAAACACCATATATTTT.

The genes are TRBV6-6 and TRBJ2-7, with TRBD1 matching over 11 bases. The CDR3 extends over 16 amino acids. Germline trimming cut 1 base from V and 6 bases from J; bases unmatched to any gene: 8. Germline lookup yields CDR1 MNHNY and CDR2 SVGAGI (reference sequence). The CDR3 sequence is CASSYYIGTGGGEQYF. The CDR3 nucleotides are TGTGCCAGCAGTTACTATATCGGGACAGGGGGAGGCGAGCAGTACTTC.

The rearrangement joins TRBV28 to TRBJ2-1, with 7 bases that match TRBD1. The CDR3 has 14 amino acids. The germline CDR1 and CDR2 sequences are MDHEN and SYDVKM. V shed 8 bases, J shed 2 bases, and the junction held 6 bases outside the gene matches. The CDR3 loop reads CASDRDSPYNEQFF. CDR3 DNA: TGTGCCAGCGATCGGGACAGTCCCTACAATGAGCAGTTCTTC.

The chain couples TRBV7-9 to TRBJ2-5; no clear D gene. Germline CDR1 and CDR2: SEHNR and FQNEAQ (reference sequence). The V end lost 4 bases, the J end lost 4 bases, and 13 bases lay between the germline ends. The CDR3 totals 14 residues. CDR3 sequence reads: CASSSGHQRETQYF. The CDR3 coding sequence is TGTGCCAGCAGCTCCGGTCACCAAAGAGAGACCCAGTACTTC.

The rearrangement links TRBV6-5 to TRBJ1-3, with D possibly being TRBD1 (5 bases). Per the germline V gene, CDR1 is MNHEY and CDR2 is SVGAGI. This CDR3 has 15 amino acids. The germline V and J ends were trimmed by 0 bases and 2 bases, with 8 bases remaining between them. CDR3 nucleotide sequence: TGTGCCAGCAGTTACTCGGGGCAAGCTGGAAACACCATATATTTT. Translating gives CASSYSGQAGNTIYF.

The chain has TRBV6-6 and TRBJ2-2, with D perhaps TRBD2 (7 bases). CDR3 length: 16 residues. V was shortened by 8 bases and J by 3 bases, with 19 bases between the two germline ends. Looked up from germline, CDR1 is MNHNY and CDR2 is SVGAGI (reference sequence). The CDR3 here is CASADGGRRDTGELFF. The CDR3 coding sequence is TGTGCCAGCGCCGACGGGGGGCGTCGTGACACCGGGGAGCTGTTTTTT.

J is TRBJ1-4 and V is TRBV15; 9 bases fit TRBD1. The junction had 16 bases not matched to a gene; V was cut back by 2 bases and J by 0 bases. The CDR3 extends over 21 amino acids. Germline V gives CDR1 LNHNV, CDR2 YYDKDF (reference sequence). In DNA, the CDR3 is TGTGCCACCAGCAGAAACAGGGGGCGCCTCGGTAAACCTGCAACTAATGAAAAACTGTTTTTT. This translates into CATSRNRGRLGKPATNEKLFF. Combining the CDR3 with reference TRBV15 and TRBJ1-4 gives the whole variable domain DAMVIQNPRYQVTQFGKPVTLSCSQTLNHNVMYWYQQKSSQAPKLLFHYYDKDFNNEADTPDNFQSRRPNTSFCFLDIRSPGLGDTAMYLCATSRNRGRLGKPATNEKLFFGSGTQLSVL.

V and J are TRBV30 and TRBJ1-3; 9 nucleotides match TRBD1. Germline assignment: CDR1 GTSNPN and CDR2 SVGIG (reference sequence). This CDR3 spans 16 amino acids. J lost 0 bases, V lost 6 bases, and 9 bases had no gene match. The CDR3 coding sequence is TGTGCCTGTACGGGACAGGGTCGGACCTCTGGAAACACCATATATTTT. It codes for CACTGQGRTSGNTIYF.

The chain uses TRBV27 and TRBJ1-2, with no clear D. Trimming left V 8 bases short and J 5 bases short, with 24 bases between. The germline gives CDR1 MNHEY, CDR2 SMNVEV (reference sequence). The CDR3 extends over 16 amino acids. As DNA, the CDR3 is TGTGCCAGCCTAAAAACACGAGGCAGTCTTAGGTATGGCTACACCTTC. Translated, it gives CASLKTRGSLRYGYTF.

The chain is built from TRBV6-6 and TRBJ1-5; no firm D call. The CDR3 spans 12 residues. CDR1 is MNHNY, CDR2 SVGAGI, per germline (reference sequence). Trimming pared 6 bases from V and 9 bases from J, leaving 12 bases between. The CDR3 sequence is CASRENLSPQHF. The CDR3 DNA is TGTGCCAGCAGAGAGAATTTGTCGCCCCAGCATTTT.